This T cell receptor beta chain was identified during a study of shared clonotypes between healthy human individuals. Study-wide background: Sampling drew on donors who were a couple of women and a few men aged 18 to 49. Overall study results and limits: Generally, naive subsets came out with larger estimated richness than memory subsets.

The protocol was immunoSEQ multiplex PCR, while the TCRdb copy is restricted to in-frame clones and leaves out a portion. There are over a million clones in the sample; 65% to 75% occur only once, and roughly 1.5% lies in the top ten. Memory CD4+ cells were the fraction left after CD45RA+ naive selection. CDR1 and CDR2 from the germline V gene are SGHTA and FQGNSA. CDR3 length: 16 residues. V gave up 5 bases and J gave up 0 bases; unmatched junction bases: 7. Comments on this clone: Its target is unknown.

This clonotype originated in a man younger than 35 in good health. The chain recombines TRBV7-2 with TRBJ2-4, with TRBD1 matching 7 bases. Sequencing was done on a sample of memory CD4+ T cells sorted from blood. The subset was: CD45RA-negative fraction. Here the CDR3 reads CASSPGQALAKNIQYF. The CDR3 DNA follows: TGTGCCAGCAGCCCCGGACAGGCCTTAGCCAAAAACATTCAGTACTTC. Combining the CDR3 with reference TRBV7-2 and TRBJ2-4 gives the whole variable domain GAGVSQSPSNKVTEKGKDVELRCDPISGHTALYWYRQSLGQGLEFLIYFQGNSAPDKSGLPSDRFSAERTGGSVSTLTIQRTQQEDSAVYLCASSPGQALAKNIQYFGAGTRLSVL.